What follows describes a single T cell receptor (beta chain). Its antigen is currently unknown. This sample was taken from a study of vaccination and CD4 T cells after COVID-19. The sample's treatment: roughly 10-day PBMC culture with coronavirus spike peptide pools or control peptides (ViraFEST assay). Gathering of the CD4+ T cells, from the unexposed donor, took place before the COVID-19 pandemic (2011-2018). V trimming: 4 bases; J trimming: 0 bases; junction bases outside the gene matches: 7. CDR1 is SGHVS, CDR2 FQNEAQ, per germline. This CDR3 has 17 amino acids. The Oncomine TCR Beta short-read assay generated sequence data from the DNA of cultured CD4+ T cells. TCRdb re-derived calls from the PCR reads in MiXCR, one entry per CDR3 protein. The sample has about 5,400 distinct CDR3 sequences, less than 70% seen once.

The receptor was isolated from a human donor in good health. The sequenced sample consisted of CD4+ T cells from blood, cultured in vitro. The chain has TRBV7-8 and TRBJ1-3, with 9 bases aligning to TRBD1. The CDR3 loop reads CASSSRPGQGSGNTIYF. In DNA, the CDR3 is TGTGCCAGCAGCTCCCGCCCGGGACAGGGCTCTGGAAACACCATATATTTT. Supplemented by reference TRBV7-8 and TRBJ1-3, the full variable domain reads GAGVSQSPRYKVAKRGQDVALRCDPISGHVSLFWYQQALGQGPEFLTYFQNEAQLDKSGLPSDRFFAERPEGSVSTLKIQRTQQEDSAVYLCASSSRPGQGSGNTIYFGEGSWLTVV.